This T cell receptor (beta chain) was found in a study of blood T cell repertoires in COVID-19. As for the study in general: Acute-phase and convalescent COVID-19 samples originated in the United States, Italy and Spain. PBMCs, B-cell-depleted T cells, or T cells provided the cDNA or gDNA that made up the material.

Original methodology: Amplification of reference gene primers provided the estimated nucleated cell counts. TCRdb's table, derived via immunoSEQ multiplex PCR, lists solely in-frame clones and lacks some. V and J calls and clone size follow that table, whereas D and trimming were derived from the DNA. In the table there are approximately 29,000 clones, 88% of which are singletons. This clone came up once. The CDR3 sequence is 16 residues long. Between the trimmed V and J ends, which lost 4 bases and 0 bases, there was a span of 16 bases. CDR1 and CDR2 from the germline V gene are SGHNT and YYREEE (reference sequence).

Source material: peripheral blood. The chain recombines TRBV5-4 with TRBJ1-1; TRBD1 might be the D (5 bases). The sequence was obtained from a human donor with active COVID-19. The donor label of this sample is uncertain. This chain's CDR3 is CASSPAGGAMNTEAFF. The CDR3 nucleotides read TGTGCCAGCAGCCCAGCGGGAGGGGCTATGAACACTGAAGCTTTCTTT. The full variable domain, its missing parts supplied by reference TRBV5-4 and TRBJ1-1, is ETGVTQSPTHLIKTRGQQVTLRCSSQSGHNTVSWYQQALGQGPQFIFQYYREEENGRGNFPPRFSGLQFPNYSSELNVNALELDDSALYLCASSPAGGAMNTEAFFGQGTRLTVV.